The clone carrying this T cell receptor beta chain was found a few times. Its target is not known. The record originates from a study of blood T cells in healthy people across ages. General study points: Versus aged donors, long-lived donors had higher diversity and more naive CD4+ cells.

The CDR3 loop spans 14 amino acids. Trimming shortened V by 3 bases and J by 0 bases, and 8 bases separated the two germline ends. Germline V gene sequence: CDR1 MNHEY, CDR2 SVGEGT. Primed by a sample-barcoded 5' primer and a J-beta primer mix, a second PCR proceeded for roughly 6 to 12 cycles. Every cDNA molecule carried a tag from a template-switch adaptor bearing 12 random nucleotides. All samples yielded 2.5 million or more CDR3-containing paired-end reads. TCRdb reanalysed the 5' RACE reads using MiXCR and keeps one entry per CDR3 protein. The sample consists of 650,000 to 800,000 distinct CDR3 sequences, 44% of them appearing once.

The clonotype was recovered from a man in his 60s in good health. The V and J genes are TRBV6-2 or TRBV6-3 and TRBJ1-1; D not resolved. Sequencing was performed on blood. This chain's CDR3 is CASSYRLLNTEAFF. CDR3 nucleotides: TGTGCCAGCAGTTATCGCCTACTGAACACTGAAGCTTTCTTT.